This T cell receptor beta chain was observed in a study of CD8 T cells in acute hepatitis C reinfection. Study-wide findings and caveats: All groups preferentially used TRBV04 and TRBV06, which was not due to overrepresentation in the naive pool. Diversity was high, without significant differences between resolver and chronic groups.

This clone showed up just once. Its target is not known. The CDR3 has 14 amino acids. Germline CDR1 reads MNHEY; CDR2 reads SMNVEV (reference sequence). V was cut by 6 bases and J by 7 bases, with 19 bases left in between. Time point of the sample: naive CD8 control sorted from an acute-time-point sample. Acute primary HCV infection: positive HCV RNA or antibody test after negative test within 24 weeks. Sequencing used immunoSEQ multiplex PCR; TCRdb keeps in-frame clones, though not all of them. This table holds 30,000 to 45,000 clones, over 75% found once. The chain joins TRBV27 to TRBJ2-7, with D perhaps given as TRBD1 or TRBD2 (6 bases each). This clonotype was sampled from a woman between 18 and 30 years old who spontaneously cleared hepatitis C infection. Sequenced material: naive CD8+ T cells from PBMCs. Here the CDR3 DNA reads TGTGCCAGCAGGTTGGGTGGGGGGCGCGCTGAGCAGTACTTC. Its translation is CASRLGGGRAEQYF.